This record covers a single TCR beta chain. Germline V gene data show CDR1 as SGHVS and CDR2 as FQNEAQ. V lost 6 bases and J lost 5, with 19 bases in between. The CDR3 spans 16 residues. The source of the sample is a study of technical replicates of blood from several donors. TCRdb's table, derived via immunoSEQ multiplex PCR, lists solely in-frame clones and lacks some. Seen here are approximately 29,000 clones, over 85% observed once, and the top ten hold approximately 4%. Source material: PBMCs. V usage is TRBV7-8 and J usage is TRBJ2-2; D is perhaps TRBD1 (7 bases). This TCR derives from a human donor in good health. Some clones in this sample may be carry-over from other donors' samples. CDR3 region: CASSLSEGAGTGELFF. The CDR3 bases are TGTGCCAGCAGTCTAAGTGAGGGGGCGGGAACCGGGGAGCTGTTTTTT.